This TCR beta chain comes out of a study of neurological immune-mediated disorders. Overall study results and limits: The greatest degree of TCR clonal expansion was observed in HTLV-1-associated myelopathy, with the lowest in multiple sclerosis, below that of healthy controls.

This clonotype was seen ten or more times. Antigen specificity is unknown. The cell input for sorted libraries was about 960,000, and those cells were CD4+ or CD8+ T cells. TCRdb re-called the 5' RACE reads with MiXCR, one entry per CDR3 protein. The repertoire holds about 22,000 distinct CDR3 sequences, with about 6.2% as singletons. The CDR3 totals 15 residues. V dropped 4 bases and J dropped 8 bases, with 17 bases sitting between them. CDR1 SGHDN and CDR2 FVKESK come from the germline V gene. This TCR came from a man younger than 35 in good health. The sample comprised CD8+ T cells from blood. The chain links TRBV14 to TRBJ1-4; weak D call: TRBD1 (5 bases). In DNA form, the CDR3 reads TGTGCCAGCAGCCCAAACCCGGGACTATCGGAAAAACTGTTTTTT. Protein: CASSPNPGLSEKLFF.